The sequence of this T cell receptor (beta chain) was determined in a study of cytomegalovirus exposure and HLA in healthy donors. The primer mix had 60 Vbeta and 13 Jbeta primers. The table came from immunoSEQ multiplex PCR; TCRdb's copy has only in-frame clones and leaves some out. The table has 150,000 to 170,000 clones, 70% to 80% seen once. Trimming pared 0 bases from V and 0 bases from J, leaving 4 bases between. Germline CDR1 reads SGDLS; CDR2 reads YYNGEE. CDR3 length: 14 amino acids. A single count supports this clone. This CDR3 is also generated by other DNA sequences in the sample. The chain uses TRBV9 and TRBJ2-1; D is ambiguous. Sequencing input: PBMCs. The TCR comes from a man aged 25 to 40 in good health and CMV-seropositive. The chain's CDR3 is CASSVAGSYNEQFF. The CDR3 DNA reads TGTGCCAGCAGCGTAGCGGGCTCCTACAATGAGCAGTTCTTC.